These 2 T cell receptor beta chains came from one sample sequenced in a study of T-cell reconstitution after alpha-beta-depleted transplantation in children. As it was prepared, the TCRbeta library received unique molecular identifiers. Via MiXCR, TCRdb re-called the PCR reads, giving one row per CDR3 protein. Found here are hundreds of thousands of distinct CDR3 sequences, around 20% of them singletons; the top ten hold approximately 3%. This sample comprised PBMCs from the stem cell graft donor, obtained from the stem cell graft. Receptors originate from a human donor who donated a stem cell graft to a child with acute lymphoblastic leukemia.

This sequence joins TRBV27 and TRBJ1-2; 9 positions match TRBD1. The trim removed 5 bases at V and 7 bases at J, leaving 8 bases unmatched. The CDR3 covers 14 residues. From germline, CDR1 is MNHEY and CDR2 SMNVEV (reference sequence). CDR3 in DNA: TGTGCCAGCAGTGTCTTGGACAGGGGAAGTGGCTACACCTTC. Its protein is CASSVLDRGSGYTF.

The table lists this clonotype with a few counts. The chain links TRBV20-1 to TRBJ2-3; D ambiguous. CDR1 and CDR2 from the germline V gene are DFQATT and SNEGSKA (reference sequence). The germline V and J ends were trimmed by 1 base and 8 bases, with 13 bases remaining between them. The length of the CDR3 is 13 residues. The CDR3 region is CSARVTSVGTQYF. The CDR3 bases are TGCAGTGCTAGAGTAACGAGCGTTGGTACGCAGTATTTT.